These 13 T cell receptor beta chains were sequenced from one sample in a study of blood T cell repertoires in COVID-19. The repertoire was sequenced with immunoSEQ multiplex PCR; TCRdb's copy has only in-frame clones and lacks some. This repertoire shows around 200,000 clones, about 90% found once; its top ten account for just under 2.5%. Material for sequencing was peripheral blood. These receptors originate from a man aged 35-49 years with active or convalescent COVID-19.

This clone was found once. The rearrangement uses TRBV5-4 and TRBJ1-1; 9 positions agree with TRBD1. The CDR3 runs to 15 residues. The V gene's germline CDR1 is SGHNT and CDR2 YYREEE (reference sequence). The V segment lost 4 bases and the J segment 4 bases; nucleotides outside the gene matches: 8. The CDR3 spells CASSLRQGGSTEAFF. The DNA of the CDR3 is TGTGCCAGCAGCCTACGACAGGGGGGAAGCACTGAAGCTTTCTTT.

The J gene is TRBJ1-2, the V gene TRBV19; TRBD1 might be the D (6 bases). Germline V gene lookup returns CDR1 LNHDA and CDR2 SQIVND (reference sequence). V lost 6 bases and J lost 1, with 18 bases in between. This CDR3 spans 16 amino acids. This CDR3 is CASRASDRIVNYGYTF. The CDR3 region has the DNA TGTGCCAGTAGGGCCTCAGACAGGATCGTTAACTATGGCTACACCTTC.

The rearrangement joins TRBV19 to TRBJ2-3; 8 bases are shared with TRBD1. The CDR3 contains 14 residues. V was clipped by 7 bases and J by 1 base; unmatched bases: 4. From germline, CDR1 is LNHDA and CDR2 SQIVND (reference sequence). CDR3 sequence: CASTADRGTDTQYF. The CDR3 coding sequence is TGTGCCAGTACGGCGGACAGGGGCACAGATACGCAGTATTTT.

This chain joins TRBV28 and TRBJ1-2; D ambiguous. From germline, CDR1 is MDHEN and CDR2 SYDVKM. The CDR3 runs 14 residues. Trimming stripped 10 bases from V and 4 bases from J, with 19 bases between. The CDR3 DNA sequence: TGTGCCACTGGGGTGTGGGCTCGGGGCTATGGCTACACCTTC. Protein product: CATGVWARGYGYTF.

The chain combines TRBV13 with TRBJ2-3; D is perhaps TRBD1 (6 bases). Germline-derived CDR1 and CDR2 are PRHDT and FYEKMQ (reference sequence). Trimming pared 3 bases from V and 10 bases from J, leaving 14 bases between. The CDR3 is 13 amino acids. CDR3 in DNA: TGTGCCAGCAGCTTGCTCAGGGCAGGGGCGCAGTATTTT. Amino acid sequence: CASSLLRAGAQYF.

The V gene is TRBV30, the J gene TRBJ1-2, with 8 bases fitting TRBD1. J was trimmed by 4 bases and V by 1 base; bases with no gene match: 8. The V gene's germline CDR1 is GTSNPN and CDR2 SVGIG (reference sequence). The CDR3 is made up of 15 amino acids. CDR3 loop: CAWSESGGTSYGYTF. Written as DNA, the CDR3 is TGTGCCTGGAGTGAGTCAGGGGGCACTTCCTATGGCTACACCTTC.

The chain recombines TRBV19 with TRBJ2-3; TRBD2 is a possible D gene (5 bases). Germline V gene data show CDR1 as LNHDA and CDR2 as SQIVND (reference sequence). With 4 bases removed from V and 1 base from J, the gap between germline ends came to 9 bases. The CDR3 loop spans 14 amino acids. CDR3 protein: CASSNARGTDTQYF. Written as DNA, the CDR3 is TGTGCCAGTAGTAACGCGAGGGGCACAGATACGCAGTATTTT.

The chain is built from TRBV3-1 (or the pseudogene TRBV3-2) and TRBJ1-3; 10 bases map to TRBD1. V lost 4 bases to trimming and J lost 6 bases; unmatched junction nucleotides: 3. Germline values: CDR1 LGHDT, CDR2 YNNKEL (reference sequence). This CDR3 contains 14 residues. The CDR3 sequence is CASSPGTGENTIYF. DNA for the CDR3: TGTGCCAGCAGCCCTGGGACAGGGGAAAACACCATATATTTT.

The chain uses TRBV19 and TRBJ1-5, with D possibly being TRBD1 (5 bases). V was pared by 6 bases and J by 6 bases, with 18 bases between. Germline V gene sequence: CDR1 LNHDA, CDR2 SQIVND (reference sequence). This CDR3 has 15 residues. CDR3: CASSQGLRISQPQHF. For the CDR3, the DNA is TGTGCCAGTAGCCAGGGACTCAGGATTAGTCAGCCCCAGCATTTT.

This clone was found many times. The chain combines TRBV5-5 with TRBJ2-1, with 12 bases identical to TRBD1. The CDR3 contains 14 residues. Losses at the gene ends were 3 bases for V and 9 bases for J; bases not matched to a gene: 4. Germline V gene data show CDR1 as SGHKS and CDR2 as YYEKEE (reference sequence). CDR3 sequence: CASSWGQGASEQFF. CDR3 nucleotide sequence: TGTGCCAGCAGCTGGGGACAGGGGGCGAGTGAGCAGTTCTTC. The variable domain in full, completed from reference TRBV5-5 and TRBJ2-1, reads DAGVTQSPTHLIKTRGQQVTLRCSPISGHKSVSWYQQVLGQGPQFIFQYYEKEERGRGNFPDRFSARQFPNYSSELNVNALLLGDSALYLCASSWGQGASEQFFGPGTRLTVL.

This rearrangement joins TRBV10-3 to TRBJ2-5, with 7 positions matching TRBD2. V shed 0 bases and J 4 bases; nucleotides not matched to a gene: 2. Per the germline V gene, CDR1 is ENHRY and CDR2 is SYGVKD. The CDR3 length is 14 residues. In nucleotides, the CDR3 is TGTGCCATCAGTGAGTCGTTAGCGGGAGAGACCCAGTACTTC. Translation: CAISESLAGETQYF.

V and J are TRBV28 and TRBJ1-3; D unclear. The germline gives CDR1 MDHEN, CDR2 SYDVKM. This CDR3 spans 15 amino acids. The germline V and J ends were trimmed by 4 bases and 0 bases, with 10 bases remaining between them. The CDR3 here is CASSSRRVSGNTIYF. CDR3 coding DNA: TGTGCCAGCAGTTCTCGAAGAGTCTCTGGAAACACCATATATTTT.

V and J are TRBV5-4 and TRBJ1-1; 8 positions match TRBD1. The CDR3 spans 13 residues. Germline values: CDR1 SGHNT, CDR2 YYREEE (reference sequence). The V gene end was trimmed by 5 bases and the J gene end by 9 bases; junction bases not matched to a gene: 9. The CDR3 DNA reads TGTGCCAGCAGGAGCGACAGGGGACAAAAAGCTTTCTTT. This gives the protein CASRSDRGQKAFF.